The rows below give T cell receptor beta chains drawn from one sample of a study of shared T cell receptors in the human thymus. This table comes from immunoSEQ multiplex PCR, and its TCRdb copy is limited to in-frame clones, with some not included. This table has roughly 560,000 clones, 70% to 80% appearing once. This sample also appeared in a second study, on human thymus T cells.

Sequencing was carried out using thymocytes. These receptors were taken from a boy younger than two with a congenital heart defect. Each CDR3 is given with its conserved first and last residue. Each record gives: D gene, V gene, CDR3 length, clone size, J gene, CDR3 protein, CDR3 DNA. D genes are given only for firm matches. Expanded clones get a size class; other rows say once, few or many, or leave the size out.

>NA|TRBV14|15|NA|TRBJ2-7
CASSQVGGGAYEQYF
TGTGCCAGCAGCCAAGTAGGGGGAGGGGCCTACGAGCAGTACTTC
>NA|TRBV2|14|NA|TRBJ1-5
CASTPWRVNQPQHF
TGTGCCAGCACCCCGTGGAGGGTTAATCAGCCCCAGCATTTT
>NA|TRBV28|12|NA|TRBJ2-7
CASSFRLGEQYF
TGTGCCAGCAGTTTCAGACTAGGCGAGCAGTACTTC
>NA|TRBV4-3|17|NA|TRBJ2-2
CASSQLLPSTNTGELFF
TGCGCCAGCAGTCAACTGCTGCCTAGCACGAACACCGGGGAGCTGTTTTTT
>TRBD2|TRBV4-2|15|NA|TRBJ2-3
CASSPGLAGEDTQYF
TGTGCCAGCAGCCCAGGACTAGCGGGAGAGGATACGCAGTATTTT
>NA|TRBV6-5|15|NA|TRBJ2-7
CASSYSRGRTYEQYF
TGTGCCAGCAGTTACTCCAGGGGAAGGACTTACGAGCAGTACTTC
>NA|TRBV7-9|18|NA|TRBJ2-7
CASSLARGGLPLAYEQYF
TGTGCCAGCAGCTTAGCGAGGGGAGGACTACCCTTAGCCTACGAGCAGTACTTC
>NA|TRBV12-1|14|NA|TRBJ2-3
CASSFLAGADTQYF
TGTGCCAGCAGCTTTTTAGCGGGAGCAGATACGCAGTATTTT
>NA|TRBV30|14|NA|TRBJ2-5
CAWSFAGFRETQYF
TGTGCCTGGAGTTTCGCAGGATTTAGGGAGACCCAGTACTTC
>NA|TRBV27|17|NA|TRBJ2-1
CASSLSGRVVSYNEQFF
TGTGCCAGCAGTTTATCCGGCAGGGTGGTAAGCTACAATGAGCAGTTCTTC
>NA|TRBV7-2|18|NA|TRBJ2-1
CASTVDRGREGPYNEQFF
TGTGCCAGCACCGTCGACAGGGGGCGGGAGGGACCTTACAATGAGCAGTTCTTC
>TRBD1|TRBV30|15|NA|TRBJ2-7
CAWTRGTGGLDEQYF
TGTGCCTGGACCCGAGGGACAGGGGGCTTGGACGAGCAGTACTTC
>TRBD1|TRBV6-1|13|NA|TRBJ1-5
CATHRGVDQPQHF
TGTGCCACCCACAGGGGCGTCGATCAGCCCCAGCATTTT
>TRBD1|TRBV5-1|14|NA|TRBJ1-2
CASSLGTGNYGYTF
TGCGCCAGCAGCTTGGGGACAGGGAACTATGGCTACACCTTC
>TRBD2|TRBV10-1|15|NA|TRBJ2-1
CASRPGTSGDNEQFF
TGCGCCAGCAGACCCGGGACTAGCGGAGACAATGAGCAGTTCTTC
>TRBD2|TRBV27|18|NA|TRBJ2-7
CASKGGRTHDSGSYEQYF
TGTGCCAGCAAGGGGGGGAGGACTCATGACAGCGGGAGTTACGAGCAGTACTTC
>NA|TRBV7-3|16|NA|TRBJ2-7
CASSLKNGTPTYEQYF
TGTGCCAGCAGCTTAAAGAATGGGACACCGACCTACGAGCAGTACTTC
>NA|TRBV4-3|15|NA|TRBJ1-1
CASSLAFQENTEAFF
TGCGCCAGCAGCCTTGCTTTTCAGGAGAACACTGAAGCTTTCTTT
>TRBD1|TRBV5-5|19|NA|TRBJ2-5
CASSGSRDRGRTGQETQYF
TGTGCCAGCAGCGGGAGCAGAGACAGGGGGCGAACGGGACAAGAGACCCAGTACTTC
>NA|TRBV4-3|15|NA|TRBJ2-7
CASSQERQSNHEQYF
TGCGCCAGCAGCCAAGAGAGGCAGTCTAACCACGAGCAGTACTTC
>NA|TRBV19|13|NA|TRBJ1-1
CASSGGGNTEAFF
TGTGCCAGTAGTGGGGGGGGGAACACTGAAGCTTTCTTT
>NA|TRBV5-4|14|NA|TRBJ2-3
CASSSHRDTDTQYF
TGTGCCAGCAGCTCACATCGGGACACAGATACGCAGTATTTT
>TRBD2|TRBV7-8|18|once|TRBJ2-3
CASSSGTSGPTSTDTQYF
TGTGCCAGCAGCTCAGGGACTAGCGGTCCGACTAGCACAGATACGCAGTATTTT
>TRBD1|TRBV2|16|NA|TRBJ2-7
CASSEGTGTVSYEQYF
TGTGCCAGCAGTGAAGGGACTGGGACAGTCTCCTACGAGCAGTACTTC
>TRBD2|TRBV29-1|22|NA|TRBJ2-3
CSADPGPPRLAGPRVSTDTQYF
TGCAGCGCAGACCCTGGCCCTCCTCGACTAGCGGGTCCCCGGGTCAGCACAGATACGCAGTATTTT
>TRBD1|TRBV28|15|NA|TRBJ1-2
CASSPTLNRGHGYTF
TGTGCCAGCAGCCCTACCCTTAACAGGGGACATGGCTACACCTTC
>TRBD1|TRBV18|15|NA|TRBJ2-5
CASSPRQGSRETQYF
TGTGCCAGCTCACCCCGACAGGGATCTAGGGAGACCCAGTACTTC
>NA|TRBV10-2|15|NA|TRBJ2-3
CASSEESAATDTQYF
TGCGCCAGCAGTGAGGAATCAGCGGCCACCGATACGCAGTATTTT
>TRBD2|TRBV6-6|14|NA|TRBJ2-5
CASSYSGSGETQYF
TGTGCCAGCAGTTACAGCGGGAGCGGTGAGACCCAGTACTTC
>TRBD2|TRBV30|16|NA|TRBJ2-7
CAWSVHPSGSSYEQYF
TGTGCCTGGAGTGTACACCCCAGCGGGAGCTCCTACGAGCAGTACTTC
>NA|TRBV15|16|once|TRBJ2-1
CATSRARGSCWDEQFF
TGTGCCACCAGCAGAGCCCGGGGTAGCTGTTGGGATGAGCAGTTCTTC
>TRBD1|TRBV5-1|17|NA|TRBJ1-2
CASSFQGQGPQGYGYTF
TGCGCCAGCAGCTTTCAAGGACAGGGGCCCCAAGGGTATGGCTACACCTTC
>NA|TRBV27|15|NA|TRBJ2-7
CASSARQGHSYEQYF
TGTGCCAGCAGTGCAAGGCAGGGGCACTCCTACGAGCAGTACTTC
>TRBD1|TRBV28|18|NA|TRBJ2-6
CASSSIGQGGSGANVLTF
TGTGCCAGCAGTTCAATCGGACAGGGAGGAAGTGGGGCCAACGTCCTGACTTTC
>TRBD2|TRBV27|18|NA|TRBJ2-1
CASSLGTSGLSSYNEQFF
TGTGCCAGCAGTTTGGGGACTAGCGGGTTAAGCTCCTACAATGAGCAGTTCTTC
>TRBD2|TRBV23-1|16|few|TRBJ2-1
CASSPWGLASDNEQFF
TGCGCCAGCAGTCCCTGGGGACTAGCGTCGGACAATGAGCAGTTCTTC
>NA|TRBV27|13|NA|TRBJ2-7
CASSSNRDKVQYF
TGTGCCAGCAGTTCTAACCGGGACAAAGTGCAGTACTTC
>TRBD2|TRBV4-3|19|NA|TRBJ2-2
CASSQDGLAGVDPTGELFF
TGCGCCAGCAGCCAAGATGGGCTAGCGGGAGTGGACCCAACCGGGGAGCTGTTTTTT
>NA|TRBV27|14|NA|TRBJ2-4
CASSGSSAKNIQYF
TGTGCCAGCAGCGGGAGTTCAGCCAAAAACATTCAGTACTTC
>TRBD1|TRBV7-9|11|NA|TRBJ2-5
CASSPWGQIYF
TGTGCCAGCAGCCCATGGGGACAGATATACTTC
>NA|TRBV21-1|19|few|TRBJ2-1
CASSKVRLAGLSSYNEQFF
TGTGCCAGCAGCAAAGTGAGACTAGCGGGACTTAGCTCCTACAATGAGCAGTTCTTC
>TRBD2|TRBV6-4|17|NA|TRBJ2-2
CASSAGLAGGSDGELFF
TGTGCCAGCAGCGCGGGACTAGCGGGAGGTTCGGACGGGGAGCTGTTTTTT
>NA|TRBV2|11|NA|TRBJ2-1
CASKRTNEQFF
TGTGCCAGCAAGCGGACCAATGAGCAGTTCTTC
>TRBD1|TRBV2|17|NA|TRBJ1-5
CASSTILTGGENQPQHF
TGTGCCAGCAGTACAATTCTTACAGGGGGTGAGAATCAGCCCCAGCATTTT
>NA|TRBV5-1|14|once|TRBJ1-1
CASSLSAPDNEAFF
TGCGCCAGCAGCTTGAGTGCCCCAGATAATGAAGCTTTCTTT
>NA|TRBV2|13|few|TRBJ2-7
CASSARGKWEQYF
TGTGCCAGCAGCGCCCGAGGGAAGTGGGAGCAGTACTTC
>NA|TRBV14|14|NA|TRBJ1-1
CASSQATVNTEAFF
TGTGCCAGCAGCCAAGCGACAGTGAACACTGAAGCTTTCTTT
>NA|TRBV4-1|16|few|TRBJ2-7
CASSQVGPEHTYEQYF
TGCGCCAGCAGCCAAGTGGGGCCGGAGCATACCTACGAGCAGTACTTC
>NA|TRBV6-7|13|once|TRBJ1-5
CASSYAGRQPQHF
TGTGCCAGCAGTTACGCGGGTAGACAGCCCCAGCATTTT